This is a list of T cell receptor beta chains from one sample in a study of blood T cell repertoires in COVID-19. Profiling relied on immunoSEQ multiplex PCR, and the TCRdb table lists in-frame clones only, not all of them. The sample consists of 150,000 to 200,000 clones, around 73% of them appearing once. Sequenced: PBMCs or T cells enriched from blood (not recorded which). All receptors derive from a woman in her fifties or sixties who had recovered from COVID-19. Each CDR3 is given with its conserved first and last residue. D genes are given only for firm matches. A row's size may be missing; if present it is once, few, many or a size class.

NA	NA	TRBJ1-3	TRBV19	CASSTPLEDPGNTIYF	TGTGCCAGTAGTACCCCGTTAGAGGATCCTGGAAACACCATATATTTT
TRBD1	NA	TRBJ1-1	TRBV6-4	CASTAAPGQGEAFF	TGTGCCAGCACAGCAGCACCGGGACAGGGTGAGGCTTTCTTT
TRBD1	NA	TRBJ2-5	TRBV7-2	CASSRDSGVETQYF	TGTGCCAGCAGCCGGGACAGTGGGGTAGAGACCCAGTACTTC
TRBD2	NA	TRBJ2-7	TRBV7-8	CASSLGSGMVHEQYF	TGTGCCAGCAGCTTAGGGAGCGGGATGGTTCACGAGCAGTACTTC
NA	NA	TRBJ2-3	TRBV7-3	CASSLWQGGPRGTDTQYF	TGTGCCAGCAGCTTGTGGCAGGGGGGTCCCAGAGGAACAGATACGCAGTATTTT
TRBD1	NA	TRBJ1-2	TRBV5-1	CASSLEGTGRGRNYGYTF	TGCGCCAGCAGCTTGGAGGGGACAGGGAGAGGTAGGAACTATGGCTACACCTTC
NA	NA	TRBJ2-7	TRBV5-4	CASSKTTGRSSYEQYF	TGTGCCAGCAGCAAAACGACAGGGAGGAGCTCCTACGAGCAGTACTTC
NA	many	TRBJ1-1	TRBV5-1	CASSLVRAGTEAFF	TGCGCCAGCAGCTTGGTTCGTGCGGGCACTGAAGCTTTCTTT
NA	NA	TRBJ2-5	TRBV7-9	CASSLAWEPSETQYF	TGTGCCAGCAGCTTAGCTTGGGAGCCATCGGAGACCCAGTACTTC
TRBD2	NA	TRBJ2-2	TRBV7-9	CASSSSSGRGTGELFF	TGTGCCAGCAGCTCTTCTAGCGGGAGGGGAACCGGGGAGCTGTTTTTT
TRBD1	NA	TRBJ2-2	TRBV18	CASSPRATGQRGELFF	TGTGCCAGCTCACCACGGGCGACAGGGCAACGCGGGGAGCTGTTTTTT
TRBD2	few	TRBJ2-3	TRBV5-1	CASSLNRLAGVLGTDTQYF	TGCGCCAGCAGCTTGAATCGGCTAGCGGGAGTATTGGGGACAGATACGCAGTATTTT
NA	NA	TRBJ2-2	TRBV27	CASRRTPNTGELFF	TGTGCCAGCAGGCGGACACCGAACACCGGGGAGCTGTTTTTT
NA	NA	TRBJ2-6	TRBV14	CASRQTGFSGANVLTF	TGTGCCAGCAGACAAACAGGATTCTCTGGGGCCAACGTCCTGACTTTC
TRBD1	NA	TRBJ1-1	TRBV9	CASSALDRATEAFF	TGTGCCAGCAGTGCCTTGGACAGGGCCACTGAAGCTTTCTTT
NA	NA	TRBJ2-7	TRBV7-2	CASSLGTVSSYEQYF	TGTGCCAGCAGCTTAGGAACGGTGAGCTCCTACGAGCAGTACTTC
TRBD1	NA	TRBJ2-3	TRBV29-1	CSVGRDRGLTDTQYF	TGCAGCGTCGGGAGGGACAGGGGGCTCACAGATACGCAGTATTTT
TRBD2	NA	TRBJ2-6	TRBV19	CASSARLAGDTTGANVLTF	TGTGCCAGTAGTGCCCGACTAGCGGGAGACACCACTGGGGCCAACGTCCTGACTTTC
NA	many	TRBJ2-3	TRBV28	CASSLLRTDTQYF	TGTGCCAGCAGTTTACTTCGCACAGATACGCAGTATTTT
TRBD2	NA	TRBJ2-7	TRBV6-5	CASTGSGSGEQYF	TGTGCCAGCACTGGTAGCGGGAGTGGCGAGCAGTACTTC
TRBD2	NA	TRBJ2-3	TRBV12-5	CASGLGSLAGSTDTQYF	TGTGCTAGTGGTTTGGGGTCACTAGCGGGGAGCACAGATACGCAGTATTTT
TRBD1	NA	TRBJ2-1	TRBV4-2	CAIKMSPGQGAGEQFF	TGTGCCATCAAAATGAGCCCGGGACAGGGGGCGGGTGAGCAGTTCTTC
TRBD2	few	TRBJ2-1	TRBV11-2	CASSVTSGRHEQFF	TGTGCCAGCAGCGTCACTAGCGGGAGACATGAGCAGTTCTTC
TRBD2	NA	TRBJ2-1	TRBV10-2	CASLRTSGTYNEQFF	TGCGCCAGCCTTAGGACTAGCGGGACGTACAATGAGCAGTTCTTC
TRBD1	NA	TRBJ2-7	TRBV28	CASSFGQGYEQYF	TGTGCCAGCAGTTTCGGACAGGGCTACGAGCAGTACTTC
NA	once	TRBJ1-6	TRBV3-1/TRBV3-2	CASSQPGLSYNSPLHF	TGTGCCAGCAGCCAACCGGGACTTAGCTATAATTCACCCCTCCACTTT
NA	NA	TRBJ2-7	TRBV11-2	CASSGASTNEQYF	TGTGCCAGCAGCGGGGCGAGTACCAACGAGCAGTACTTC
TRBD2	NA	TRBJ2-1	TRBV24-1	CATSERRSSGRPNEQFF	TGTGCCACCAGTGAACGCCGCAGTAGCGGGAGACCTAATGAGCAGTTCTTC
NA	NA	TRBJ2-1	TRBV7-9	CASSLRRPRSYNEQFF	TGTGCCAGCAGCTTAAGGCGGCCTCGGTCCTACAATGAGCAGTTCTTC
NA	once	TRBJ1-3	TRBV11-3	CASSLGTSSGNTIYF	TGTGCCAGCAGCTTGGGCACCAGCTCTGGAAACACCATATATTTT
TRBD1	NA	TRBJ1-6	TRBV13	CASSLGDRGNSPLHF	TGTGCCAGCAGCTTAGGGGACAGGGGGAATTCACCCCTCCACTTT
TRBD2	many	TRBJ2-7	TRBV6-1	CASSEGLAGVYEQYF	TGTGCCAGCAGTGAGGGACTAGCGGGAGTCTACGAGCAGTACTTC
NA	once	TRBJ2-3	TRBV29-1	CSAAVVSSMTDTQYF	TGCAGCGCCGCCGTGGTTAGCAGTATGACAGATACGCAGTATTTT
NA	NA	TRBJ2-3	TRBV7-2	CASSPMVGPDTQYF	TGTGCCAGCAGCCCGATGGTGGGGCCAGATACGCAGTATTTT
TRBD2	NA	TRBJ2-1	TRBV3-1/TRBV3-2	CASSSLLAGGLNNEQFF	TGTGCCAGCAGCTCCCTCCTGGCGGGAGGGCTAAACAATGAGCAGTTCTTC
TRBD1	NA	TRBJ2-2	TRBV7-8	CASTDRQGRNTGELFF	TGTGCCAGCACCGATAGACAGGGGAGGAACACCGGGGAGCTGTTTTTT
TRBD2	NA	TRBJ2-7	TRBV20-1	CSASGGGGDEQYF	TGCAGTGCTAGTGGCGGGGGAGGCGACGAGCAGTACTTC
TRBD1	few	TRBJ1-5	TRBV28	CAGRTGSNQPQHF	TGTGCCGGACGGACAGGCTCCAATCAGCCCCAGCATTTT
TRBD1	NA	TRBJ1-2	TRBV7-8	CASSLAGQGASGYTF	TGTGCCAGCAGCTTAGCGGGTCAGGGGGCGAGCGGCTACACCTTC
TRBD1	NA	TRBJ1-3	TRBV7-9	CASSPVLRDRAGNTIYF	TGTGCCAGCAGCCCTGTTTTACGGGACAGGGCTGGAAACACCATATATTTT
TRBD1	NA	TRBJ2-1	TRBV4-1	CASSQEGPGPTGGLYEQFF	TGCGCCAGCAGCCAGGAGGGGCCAGGGCCAACAGGGGGCCTTTATGAGCAGTTCTTC
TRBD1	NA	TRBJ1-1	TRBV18	CASSSGQGTNTEAFF	TGTGCCAGCTCATCGGGACAGGGGACGAACACTGAAGCTTTCTTT
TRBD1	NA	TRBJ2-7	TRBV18	CASSPRTGGDYEQYF	TGTGCCAGCTCACCAAGGACAGGGGGGGACTACGAGCAGTACTTC
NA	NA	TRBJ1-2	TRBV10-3	CAISESQVEGYTF	TGTGCCATCAGTGAGTCCCAGGTTGAGGGCTACACCTTC
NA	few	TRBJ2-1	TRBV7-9	CASSSTSSEYYNEQFF	TGTGCCAGCAGTTCCACCTCTAGCGAATACTACAATGAGCAGTTCTTC
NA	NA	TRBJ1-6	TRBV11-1	CASSSPGQVNSPLHF	TGTGCCAGCAGCAGTCCGGGACAAGTTAATTCACCCCTCCACTTT
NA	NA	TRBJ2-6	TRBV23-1	CASSQVCRGVLSGANVLTF	TGCGCCAGCAGTCAGGTTTGCAGGGGGGTACTTAGTGGGGCCAACGTCCTGACTTTC
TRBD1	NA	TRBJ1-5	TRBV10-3	CAITGGGDQPQHF	TGTGCCATCACAGGGGGCGGCGATCAGCCCCAGCATTTT
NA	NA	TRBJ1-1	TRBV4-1	CASSQDLVQGSYTEAFF	TGCGCCAGCAGCCAAGATCTCGTGCAGGGTTCGTACACTGAAGCTTTCTTT
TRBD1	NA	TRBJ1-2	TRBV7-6	CASSPSETGAYGYTF	TGTGCCAGCAGCCCGAGTGAGACAGGGGCTTATGGCTACACCTTC
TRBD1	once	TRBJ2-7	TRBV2	CASSGRGRAYEQYF	TGTGCCAGCAGTGGTAGGGGGCGGGCCTACGAGCAGTACTTC
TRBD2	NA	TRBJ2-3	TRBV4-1	CASSRLAGTSTDTQYF	TGCGCCAGCAGTCGCCTAGCGGGCACTAGCACAGATACGCAGTATTTT
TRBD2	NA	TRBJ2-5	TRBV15	CATSMGAGGVDRETQYF	TGTGCCACCAGTATGGGGGCGGGAGGGGTGGACAGGGAGACCCAGTACTTC
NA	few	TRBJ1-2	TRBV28	CASSLLQGVNGYTF	TGTGCCAGCAGTTTATTGCAGGGCGTCAATGGCTACACCTTC
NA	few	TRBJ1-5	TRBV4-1	CASSQPTGGHQPQHF	TGCGCCAGCAGCCAACCCACGGGGGGGCATCAGCCCCAGCATTTT